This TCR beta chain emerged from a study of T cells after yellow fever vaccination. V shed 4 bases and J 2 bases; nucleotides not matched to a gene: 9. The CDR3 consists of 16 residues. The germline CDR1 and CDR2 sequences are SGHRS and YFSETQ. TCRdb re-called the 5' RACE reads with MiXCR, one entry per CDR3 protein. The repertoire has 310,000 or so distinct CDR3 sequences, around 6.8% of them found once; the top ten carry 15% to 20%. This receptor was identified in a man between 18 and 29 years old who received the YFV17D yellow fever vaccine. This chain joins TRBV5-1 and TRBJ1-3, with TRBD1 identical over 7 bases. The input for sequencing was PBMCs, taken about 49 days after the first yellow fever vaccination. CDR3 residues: CASSPTTGVPGNTIYF. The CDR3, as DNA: TGCGCCAGCAGCCCAACTACAGGGGTGCCTGGAAACACCATATATTTT.